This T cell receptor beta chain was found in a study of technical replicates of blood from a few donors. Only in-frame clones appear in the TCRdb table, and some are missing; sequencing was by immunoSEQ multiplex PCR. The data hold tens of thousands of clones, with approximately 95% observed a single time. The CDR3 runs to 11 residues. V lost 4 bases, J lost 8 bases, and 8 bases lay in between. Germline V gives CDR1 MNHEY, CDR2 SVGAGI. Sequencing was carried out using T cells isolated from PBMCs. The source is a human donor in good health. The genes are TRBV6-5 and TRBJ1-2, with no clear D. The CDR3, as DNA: TGTGCCAGCAGTTCCCTGTTCGGCTACACCTTC. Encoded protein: CASSSLFGYTF.